This TCR beta chain is drawn from a study of T cell responses to AZD1222 COVID-19 vaccine. General study findings and limits: Donors were chiefly white British, with a greater number of females, and clonal diversity was perhaps underestimated. The reported proportion of spike-specific TCRs targeting unmutated variant regions was nearly half. Receipt of two AZD1222 doses was followed by a rise in Spike-specific TCR breadth and depth. Of the AZD1222 recipients, only 5 to 7 were seropositive at baseline.

Per the germline V gene, CDR1 is MNHNS and CDR2 is SASEGT. The V end was cut by 1 base, the J end by 5 bases, with 24 bases between. The CDR3 has 19 residues. The assay was immunoSEQ multiplex PCR, and TCRdb's table has in-frame clones only and misses some. Of about 120,000 clones listed, roughly 88% are singletons. Of note for this clone: What it binds is not known.

The chain carries TRBV6-1 and TRBJ1-3; D is uncertain. The TCR comes from an adult in good health. This sample comprised peripheral blood, obtained on day 0 of AZD1222 vaccination. The CDR3 protein is CASSEVPLTSWEARNTIYF. The CDR3, as DNA: TGTGCCAGCAGTGAAGTCCCATTGACCTCCTGGGAGGCACGAAACACCATATATTTT.